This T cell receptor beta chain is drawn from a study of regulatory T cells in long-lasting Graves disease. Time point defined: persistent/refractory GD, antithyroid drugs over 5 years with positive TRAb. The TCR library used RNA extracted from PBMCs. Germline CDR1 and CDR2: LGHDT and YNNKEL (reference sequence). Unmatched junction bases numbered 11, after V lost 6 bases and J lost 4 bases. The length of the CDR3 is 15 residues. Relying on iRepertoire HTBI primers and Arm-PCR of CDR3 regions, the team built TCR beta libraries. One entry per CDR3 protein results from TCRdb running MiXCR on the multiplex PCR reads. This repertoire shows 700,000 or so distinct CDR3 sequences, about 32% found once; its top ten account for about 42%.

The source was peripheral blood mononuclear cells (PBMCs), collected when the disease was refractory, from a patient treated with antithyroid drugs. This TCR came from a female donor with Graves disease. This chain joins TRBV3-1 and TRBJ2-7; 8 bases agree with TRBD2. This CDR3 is CASRDKREIGYEQYF. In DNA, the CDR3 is TGTGCCAGCAGGGATAAGCGGGAGATAGGTTACGAGCAGTACTTC.